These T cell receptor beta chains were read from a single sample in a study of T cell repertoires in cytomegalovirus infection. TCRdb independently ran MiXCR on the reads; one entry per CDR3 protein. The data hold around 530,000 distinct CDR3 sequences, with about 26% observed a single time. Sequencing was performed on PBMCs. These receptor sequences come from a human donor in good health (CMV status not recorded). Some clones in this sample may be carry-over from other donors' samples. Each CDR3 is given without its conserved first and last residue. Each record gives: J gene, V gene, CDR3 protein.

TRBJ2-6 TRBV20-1 SASQGAGANVLT
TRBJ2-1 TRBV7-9 ASSLDGVPYNEQF
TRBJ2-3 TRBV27 ASSETTSRSTDTQY
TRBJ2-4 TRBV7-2 ASSSQQGRNAKNIQY
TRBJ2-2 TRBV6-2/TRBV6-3 ASSGTAANTGELF
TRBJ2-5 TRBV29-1 SVEEAGQTQY
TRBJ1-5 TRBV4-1 ASSQDGAVLRPQH
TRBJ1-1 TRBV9 ASSVFVGTEAF
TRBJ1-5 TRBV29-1 SGGDSNQPQH
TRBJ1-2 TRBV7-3 ASSPGQGNNYGYT
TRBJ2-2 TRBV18 ASSPMAAGETGELF
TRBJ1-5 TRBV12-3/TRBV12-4 ASSLAMIQPQH
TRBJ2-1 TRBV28 ASSLSSGSYNEQF
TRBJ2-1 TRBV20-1 SALAGGTYNEQF
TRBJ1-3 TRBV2 ASSERIGNTIY
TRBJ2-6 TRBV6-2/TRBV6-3 ASKRWNSGANVLT
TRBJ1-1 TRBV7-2 ASSFTGGGGAF
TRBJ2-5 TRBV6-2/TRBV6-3 ASSSHRVGERETQY
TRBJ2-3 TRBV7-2 ASSLSRTSPDTQY
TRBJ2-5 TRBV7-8 ASSLRVKETQY
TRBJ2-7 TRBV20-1 SVQTSGNYEQY
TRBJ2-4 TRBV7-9 ASSLVTAGLAKNIQY
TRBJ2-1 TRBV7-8 ASSFGTTLNEQF
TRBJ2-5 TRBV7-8 ASSLQGTLRETQY
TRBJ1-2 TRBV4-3 ASSPGPGQINGYT
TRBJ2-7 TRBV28 ASSPRRALYEQY
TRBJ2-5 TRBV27 ASRKAGGDQETQY
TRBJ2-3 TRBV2 ASSWDRVTDTQY
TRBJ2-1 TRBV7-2 ASSGESGRARSQF
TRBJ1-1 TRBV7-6 ASTIRGRGRGTEAF
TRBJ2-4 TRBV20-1 SARTIPTLERAQY
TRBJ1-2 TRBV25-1 ASSGERDRGDGYT
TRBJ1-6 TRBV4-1 ASSQEVGQGSGSPLH
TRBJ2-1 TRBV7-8 ASSSDSGSYNEQF
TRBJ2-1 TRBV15 ATGRGRGLYNEQF
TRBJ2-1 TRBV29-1 SVEGGGRDSYNEQF
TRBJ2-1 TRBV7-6 ASSLKVGSSNEQF
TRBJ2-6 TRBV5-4 ASSSFTSGANVLT
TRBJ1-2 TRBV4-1 ASSQLGTGVGYT
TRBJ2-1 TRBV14 ASSQDPLGNEQF
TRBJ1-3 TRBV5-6 ASSLEIKTSSGNTIY
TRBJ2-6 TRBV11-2 ASSWGGSGANVLT
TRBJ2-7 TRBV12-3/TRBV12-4 ASSLGQEAYEQY
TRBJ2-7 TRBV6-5 ASSYSPSGQYEQY
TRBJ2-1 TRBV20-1 SARVGGGRVGTNEQF
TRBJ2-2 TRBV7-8 ASSVRAGGPTTGELF
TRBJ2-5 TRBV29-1 SGHRGRGETQY
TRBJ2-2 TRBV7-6 ASRSPVGQPVNTGELF
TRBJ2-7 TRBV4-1 ASSPYGTSFYEQY
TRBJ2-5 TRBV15 ATSTGGAGIQY
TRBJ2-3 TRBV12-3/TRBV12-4 ASSLPSGDTQY
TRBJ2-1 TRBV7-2 ASSLALAGGPIEQF
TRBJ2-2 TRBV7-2 ASSSLIGRIYTGELF
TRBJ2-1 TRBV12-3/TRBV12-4 ASRPSRLDYNEQF
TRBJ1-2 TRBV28 ASRTGIYGYT
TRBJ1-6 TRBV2 ANRQGRNSPLH
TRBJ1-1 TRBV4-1 ASSQEERGRDEAF